This record covers a single TCR beta chain. Its specificity is not known. The CDR3 runs to 13 residues. Trimming removed 4 bases from V and 5 bases from J, with 9 bases in between. In germline, CDR1 is LNHNV, CDR2 YYDKDF (reference sequence). Using a J-beta primer mix together with a sample-barcoded 5' primer, a second PCR was run for roughly 6 to 12 cycles. TCRdb re-derived calls from the 5' RACE reads in MiXCR, one entry per CDR3 protein. The repertoire includes about 290,000 distinct CDR3 sequences, about 25% of them detected once, and approximately 28% sits in the top ten. The record originates from a study of blood T cells in healthy people across ages. Study-level points and caveats: Changes seen in expanded clonotypes were possibly confounded by donor CMV status left unknown. Older age coincided with a roughly linear decline in TCR beta diversity per million T cells.

The sequence was collected from an older woman in good health. Source material: blood. The rearrangement uses TRBV15 and TRBJ2-1, with D possibly matching TRBD2 (5 bases). CDR3 loop: CATSISEDNEQFF. As DNA, the CDR3 is TGTGCCACCAGCATTAGCGAGGACAATGAGCAGTTCTTC.